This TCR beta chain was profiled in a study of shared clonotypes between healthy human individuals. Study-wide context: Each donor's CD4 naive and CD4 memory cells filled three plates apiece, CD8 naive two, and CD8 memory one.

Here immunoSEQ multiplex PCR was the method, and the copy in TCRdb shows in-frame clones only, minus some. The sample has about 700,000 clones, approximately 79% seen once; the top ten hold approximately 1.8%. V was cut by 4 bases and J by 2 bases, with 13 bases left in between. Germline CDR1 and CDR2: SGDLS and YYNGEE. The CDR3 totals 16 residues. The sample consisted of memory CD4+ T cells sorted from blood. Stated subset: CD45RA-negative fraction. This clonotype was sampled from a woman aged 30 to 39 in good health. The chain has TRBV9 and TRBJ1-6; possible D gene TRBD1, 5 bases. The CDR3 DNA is TGTGCCAGCAGCACCGGGGACGTAGCCTATAATTCACCCCTCCACTTT. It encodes CASSTGDVAYNSPLHF. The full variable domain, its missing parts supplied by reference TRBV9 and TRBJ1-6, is DSGVTQTPKHLITATGQRVTLRCSPRSGDLSVYWYQQSLDQGLQFLIQYYNGEERAKGNILERFSAQQFPDLHSELNLSSLELGDSALYFCASSTGDVAYNSPLHFGNGTRLTVT.